Presented here are 9 T cell receptor beta chains from one specimen sequenced in a study of shared clonotypes between healthy human individuals. Libraries were prepared by immunoSEQ multiplex PCR; TCRdb keeps only in-frame clonotypes and omits some of them. The sample shows around 2.1 million clones, approximately 96% of them seen only once. What was sequenced was naive CD4+ T cells sorted from blood. Described subset: CD45RA+ positively selected. Receptors were obtained from a man younger than 35 in good health.

As regards this clone: The sample carries other DNA sequences with the same CDR3. The chain combines TRBV5-4 with TRBJ2-7; 8 nucleotides match TRBD1. The CDR3 has 15 residues. J lost 2 bases, V lost 0 bases, and 4 bases had no gene match. Per the germline V gene, CDR1 is SGHNT and CDR2 is YYREEE (reference sequence). In nucleotides, the CDR3 is TGTGCCAGCAGCTTGGGAGGACAGGGTGCCTACGAGCAGTACTTC. Its translation: CASSLGGQGAYEQYF.

This chain connects TRBV7-9 to TRBJ2-7, with 9 bases aligning to TRBD1. Trimming removed 5 bases from V and 5 bases from J; junction bases left unmatched: 10. The CDR3 has 15 residues. CDR1 SEHNR and CDR2 FQNEAQ come from the germline V gene (reference sequence). The CDR3 loop reads CASSRPGTGHNEQYF. The CDR3 nucleotides read TGTGCCAGCAGCCGCCCAGGGACAGGGCATAACGAGCAGTACTTC.

This clone was picked up one time. The chain links TRBV30 to TRBJ2-5, with D perhaps given as TRBD1 or TRBD2 (5 bases each). The germline V gene has CDR1 GTSNPN and CDR2 SVGIG (reference sequence). The CDR3 runs to 15 residues. Deletions cut 8 bases from V and 2 bases from J, with 21 bases between. CDR3 DNA: TGTGCCGGGGACCTACAAGCCGCCGTACAAGAGACCCAGTACTTC. This sequence encodes CAGDLQAAVQETQYF.

V and J are TRBV7-8 and TRBJ1-3; 8 bases fit TRBD1. This CDR3 comprises 17 residues. Germline trimming cut 6 bases from V and 1 base from J; bases unmatched to any gene: 11. Germline CDR1 is SGHVS and CDR2 is FQNEAQ. CDR3 region: CASSPRDRPTSGNTIYF. Here the CDR3 DNA reads TGTGCCAGCAGTCCCCGGGACAGGCCTACTTCTGGAAACACCATATATTTT.

The V and J genes are TRBV5-4 and TRBJ2-5, with 8 bases that match TRBD2. Germline V lookup: CDR1 SGHNT, CDR2 YYREEE (reference sequence). The CDR3 loop spans 15 amino acids. Losses at the gene ends were 4 bases for V and 1 base for J; bases not matched to a gene: 6. CDR3 nucleotides: TGTGCCAGCAGCCCCGGACTAGCAATCCAAGAGACCCAGTACTTC. Translated: CASSPGLAIQETQYF.

The chain carries TRBV28 and TRBJ1-5; D unresolved. CDR1 is MDHEN, CDR2 SYDVKM, per germline. The CDR3 is 14 residues long. V was shortened by 7 bases and J by 3 bases, with 13 bases between the two germline ends. CDR3: CASIPQTFNQPQHF. CDR3 coding DNA: TGTGCCAGCATCCCACAGACCTTCAATCAGCCCCAGCATTTT. Supplemented by reference TRBV28 and TRBJ1-5, the full variable domain reads DVKVTQSSRYLVKRTGEKVFLECVQDMDHENMFWYRQDPGLGLRLIYFSYDVKMKEKGDIPEGYSVSREKKERFSLILESASTNQTSMYLCASIPQTFNQPQHFGDGTRLSIL.

About this clone: One end of the junction is discordant with germline, which a read error may explain. This chain joins TRBV7-9 and TRBJ1-3; 9 nucleotides line up with TRBD1. CDR1 is SEHNR, CDR2 FQNEAQ, per germline (reference sequence). CDR3 length equals 9 residues. The CDR3 bases are TGTGCCAGCAGCCGGACAGGGGATTTT. Encoded protein: CASSRTGDF.

The J gene is TRBJ1-1, the V gene TRBV23-1; TRBD1 aligns across 7 bases. TRBV23-1 is placed among ORFs of uncertain function. The CDR3 has 14 amino acids. After removal of 6 bases from V and 1 base from J, the junction contained 5 bases not matched to a gene. The CDR3 here is CASRQGLWNTEAFF. The CDR3 DNA reads TGCGCCAGCAGACAGGGGCTTTGGAACACTGAAGCTTTCTTT.

There are a few counts of this clone. The chain joins TRBV5-6 to TRBJ1-2, with TRBD1 matching over 7 bases. CDR3 length equals 15 residues. The germline gives CDR1 SGHDT, CDR2 YYEEEE. The J segment lost 4 bases and the V segment lost 4 bases, leaving 10 bases of the junction unmatched. The CDR3 DNA reads TGTGCCAGCAGCCTGGGTGACAGGGAGTCCTATGGCTACACCTTC. This codes for CASSLGDRESYGYTF.